A single sample gave rise to the 21 T cell receptor beta chains below, sequenced in a study of beta chain features in type 1 diabetes. cDNA synthesis used the whole RNA isolate, giving expressed TCRB sequences. The data were produced by immunoSEQ multiplex PCR, yet TCRdb's version contains in-frame clones alone and is incomplete. Among roughly 240,000 clones listed, roughly two thirds were seen once. Material: naive CD4+ T cells from blood. Receptor source: a man in his thirties or forties in good health.

The chain employs TRBV6-6 and TRBJ2-3; possibly TRBD1 or TRBD2 for D (6 bases each). CDR3 size: 15 residues. Germline-derived CDR1 and CDR2 are MNHNY and SVGAGI (reference sequence). Trimming pared 4 bases from V and 6 bases from J, leaving 17 bases between. This chain's CDR3 is CASSLSRGGRDTQYF. CDR3 DNA: TGTGCCAGCAGTTTATCAAGAGGGGGGCGGGATACGCAGTATTTT.

The chain is built from TRBV29-1 and TRBJ2-7; D gene uncertain. Trimming removed 6 bases at V and 2 bases at J, with 8 bases between. Germline CDR1 and CDR2: SQVTM and ANQGSEA. The length of the CDR3 is 11 residues. CDR3: CSVPIPYEQYF. The CDR3 DNA is TGCAGCGTCCCAATTCCCTACGAGCAGTACTTC.

The chain employs TRBV25-1 and TRBJ2-5; 7 bases are a match to TRBD1. The CDR3 spans 15 residues. In germline, CDR1 is MGHDK, CDR2 SYGVNS. J gave up 5 bases and V 1 base, and 7 bases lay outside the gene matches. CDR3: CASSEWARGLETQYF. The CDR3 bases are TGTGCCAGCAGTGAATGGGCCAGGGGGTTGGAGACCCAGTACTTC.

The count of this clone is one. This chain connects TRBV28 to TRBJ2-2, with TRBD2 identical over 11 bases. The V gene end was trimmed by 5 bases and the J gene end by 1 base; junction bases not matched to a gene: 3. This CDR3 is built from 16 residues. From germline, CDR1 is MDHEN and CDR2 SYDVKM. The CDR3 sequence is CASSSSGRVNTGELFF. As DNA, the CDR3 is TGTGCCAGCAGTAGTAGCGGGAGGGTGAACACCGGGGAGCTGTTTTTT.

The chain recombines TRBV25-1 with TRBJ2-3; 10 nucleotides line up with TRBD2. CDR3 length: 15 residues. Per the germline V gene, CDR1 is MGHDK and CDR2 is SYGVNS. V lost 6 bases, J lost 3 bases, and 6 bases stayed unmatched. The CDR3, as DNA: TGTGCCAGCAGCGACACTAGCGGGGTGACAGATACGCAGTATTTT. The encoded protein is CASSDTSGVTDTQYF. The whole variable domain, filled in from reference TRBV25-1 and TRBJ2-3, reads EADIYQTPRYLVIGTGKKITLECSQTMGHDKMYWYQQDPGMELHLIHYSYGVNSTEKGDLSSESTVSRIRTEHFPLTLESARPSHTSQYLCASSDTSGVTDTQYFGPGTRLTVL.

The gene calls are TRBV7-2 and TRBJ2-5; the match to TRBD2 covers 7 bases. Trimming cost V 2 bases and J 5 bases; bases outside gene matches: 5. The CDR3 has 14 residues. Germline V gene lookup returns CDR1 SGHTA and CDR2 FQGNSA. CDR3 residues: CASSLMASGETQYF. The CDR3 bases are TGTGCCAGCAGCTTAATGGCTAGCGGCGAGACCCAGTACTTC.

V is TRBV15 and J is TRBJ2-2; maybe TRBD1 (5 bases). Per the germline V gene, CDR1 is LNHNV and CDR2 is YYDKDF (reference sequence). This CDR3 contains 15 residues. Deletions cut 5 bases from V and 9 bases from J, with 19 bases between. Here the CDR3 DNA reads TGTGCCACCAGCGGCCAGGGTGTCTATGACCGGGAGCTGTTTTTT. It specifies CATSGQGVYDRELFF.

The V call is TRBV23-1, the J call TRBJ2-5; D ambiguous. TRBV23-1 qualifies as an ORF whose function is uncertain. V lost 8 bases to trimming and J lost 4 bases, with 20 bases between them. The CDR3 runs 15 residues. CDR3 in amino acids: CASVSSRTAAETQYF. Written as DNA, the CDR3 is TGCGCCAGCGTTTCCTCCCGGACCGCCGCAGAGACCCAGTACTTC.

The V gene is TRBV14, the J gene TRBJ2-1; TRBD2 is a possible D gene (6 bases). The germline V gene encodes CDR1 SGHDN and CDR2 FVKESK. V dropped 4 bases and J dropped 3 bases, with 13 bases sitting between them. The CDR3 is made up of 15 amino acids. For the CDR3, the DNA is TGTGCCAGCAGCCGAGATAGCGGTCGCTACAATGAGCAGTTCTTC. Translated, it gives CASSRDSGRYNEQFF.

The CDR3 loop reads CSVDVGTKSYEQYF. Written as DNA, the CDR3 is TGCAGCGTTGATGTGGGGACGAAATCCTACGAGCAGTACTTC. This chain uses TRBV29-1 with TRBJ2-7; D may be TRBD1 or TRBD2 (5 bases each). V was trimmed by 3 bases and J by 1 base, leaving 13 bases between them. This CDR3 comprises 14 residues. Per germline, CDR1 SQVTM and CDR2 ANQGSEA.

The gene calls are TRBV7-8 and TRBJ2-7; 8 bases align to TRBD1. Per the germline V gene, CDR1 is SGHVS and CDR2 is FQNEAQ. The junction had 3 bases not matched to a gene; V was cut back by 0 bases and J by 5 bases. The CDR3 is 14 amino acids. Here the CDR3 reads CASSLAQGANEQYF. The CDR3 DNA follows: TGTGCCAGCAGCTTAGCCCAGGGGGCGAACGAGCAGTACTTC.

This chain links TRBV4-1 with TRBJ2-3; 9 bases are a match to TRBD2. The ends lost 1 base at V and 1 base at J; junction bases unmatched: 6. The CDR3 totals 17 residues. The germline gives CDR1 MGHRA, CDR2 YSYEKL. The CDR3 nucleotides read TGCGCCAGCAGCCAAGTCGGGCGGGAGGGGGGCACAGATACGCAGTATTTT. It is translated as CASSQVGREGGTDTQYF.

This rearrangement joins TRBV29-1 to TRBJ1-1, with 8 bases aligning to TRBD1. CDR3 size: 13 residues. After removal of 7 bases from V and 1 base from J, the junction contained 5 bases not matched to a gene. The germline gives CDR1 SQVTM, CDR2 ANQGSEA. CDR3 protein: CSAFGQGNTEAFF. The CDR3 nucleotides read TGCAGCGCCTTTGGACAGGGGAACACTGAAGCTTTCTTT.

The J gene is TRBJ2-7, the V gene TRBV7-2; D might be TRBD1 or TRBD2, each matching 5 bases. V lost 3 bases and J lost 7, with 22 bases in between. The length of the CDR3 is 16 residues. Looked up from germline, CDR1 is SGHTA and CDR2 is FQGNSA. As DNA, the CDR3 is TGTGCCAGCAGCTTGCGGGCAGCCGGGAAATCAGGGGAGCAGTACTTC. It is translated as CASSLRAAGKSGEQYF.

The chain couples TRBV2 to TRBJ2-3, with D maybe TRBD2 (5 bases). Germline V gene sequence: CDR1 SNHLY, CDR2 FYNNEI. This CDR3 spans 14 amino acids. V was shortened by 1 base and J by 6 bases, with 11 bases between the two germline ends. The CDR3 protein is CASSEGTLADTQYF. CDR3 coding DNA: TGTGCCAGCAGTGAAGGGACTTTAGCCGATACGCAGTATTTT. Full variable domain (remainder filled in from reference TRBV2 and TRBJ2-3): EPEVTQTPSHQVTQMGQEVILRCVPISNHLYFYWYRQILGQKVEFLVSFYNNEISEKSEIFDDQFSVERPDGSNFTLKIRSTKLEDSAMYFCASSEGTLADTQYFGPGTRLTVL.

The chain couples TRBV19 to TRBJ2-7; maybe TRBD1 (6 bases). CDR1 LNHDA and CDR2 SQIVND come from the germline V gene (reference sequence). V was cut by 4 bases and J by 2 bases, with 12 bases left in between. The CDR3 covers 14 residues. CDR3 in DNA: TGTGCCAGTAGTACCTACAGGGCCCCCTACGAGCAGTACTTC. Translation gives CASSTYRAPYEQYF.

This clone appeared a few times. The J gene is TRBJ1-6, the V gene TRBV7-9; D is ambiguous. The length of the CDR3 is 15 residues. Trimming took off 1 base at V and 6 bases at J, with 10 bases between the two ends. Germline V gene lookup returns CDR1 SEHNR and CDR2 FQNEAQ (reference sequence). The CDR3 sequence: CASSLVPGSNSPLHF. The CDR3 DNA is TGTGCCAGCAGCTTAGTGCCCGGCTCTAATTCACCCCTCCACTTT.

The chain carries TRBV30 and TRBJ2-3, with 7 bases lining up with TRBD2. The CDR3 sequence is 15 residues long. The junction had 8 bases not matched to a gene; V was cut back by 2 bases and J by 3 bases. The germline V gene has CDR1 GTSNPN and CDR2 SVGIG (reference sequence). The CDR3 bases are TGTGCCTGGAGTAGCGTTGGCGGGGGTACAGATACGCAGTATTTT. Its protein product is CAWSSVGGGTDTQYF.

In its sample, this clone was seen once. The chain combines TRBV7-9 with TRBJ2-1; tentatively, D is TRBD1 (6 bases). From germline, CDR1 is SEHNR and CDR2 FQNEAQ (reference sequence). The V end lost 5 bases, the J end lost 2 bases, and 10 bases lay between the germline ends. The CDR3 contains 14 residues. The chain's CDR3 is CASSTWTAYNEQFF. As DNA, the CDR3 is TGTGCCAGCAGCACTTGGACAGCCTACAATGAGCAGTTCTTC.

The chain is built from TRBV29-1 and TRBJ2-3; D gene unclear. The CDR3 totals 12 residues. CDR1 SQVTM and CDR2 ANQGSEA come from the germline V gene. The V end lost 2 bases, the J end lost 1 base, and 4 bases lay between the germline ends. The CDR3 DNA follows: TGCAGCGTTGAACACGGCACAGATACGCAGTATTTT. Protein: CSVEHGTDTQYF.

The gene calls are TRBV5-4 and TRBJ2-5, with 8 bases fitting TRBD2. Germline V gene data show CDR1 as SGHNT and CDR2 as YYREEE (reference sequence). This CDR3 comprises 13 residues. V was pared by 2 bases and J by 5 bases, with 2 bases of the junction left unmatched. The CDR3 DNA follows: TGTGCCAGCAGCTTAGTAGCGGGGGAGACCCAGTACTTC. Its protein product is CASSLVAGETQYF. Complete variable domain (other parts from reference TRBV5-4 and TRBJ2-5): ETGVTQSPTHLIKTRGQQVTLRCSSQSGHNTVSWYQQALGQGPQFIFQYYREEENGRGNFPPRFSGLQFPNYSSELNVNALELDDSALYLCASSLVAGETQYFGPGTRLLVL.